This T cell receptor beta chain was sequenced in a study of cytomegalovirus exposure and HLA in healthy donors. Concerning this clone: Its target is unknown.

This PCR relied on a set of 60 Vbeta primers and 13 Jbeta primers. As handled by the study authors: A follow-up analysis tallied 73 million or so unique TCR beta chains, approximately 11 million shared. TCRdb keeps only in-frame clones here, not all; method: immunoSEQ multiplex PCR. V and J calls plus clone size are reproduced from that table; the DNA served to infer D and trimming. The sample spans about 53,000 clones; the ten largest clones claim approximately 2.1%. This CDR3 has 18 residues. From germline, CDR1 is LNHDA and CDR2 SQIVND (reference sequence). The ends lost 2 bases at V and 1 base at J; junction bases unmatched: 12. Nominally healthy donors provided the samples, though records likely missed some immune exposures. Study results and caveats: The likely explanation for a cluster of highly shared sequence variants was sequencing artifact. Available immune exposure information covered CMV serostatus only.

The sequencing input was PBMCs. The chain joins TRBV19 to TRBJ2-3; 7 bases match TRBD2. The clonotype originates from a young woman in good health and CMV-seronegative. CDR3 nucleotide sequence: TGTGCCAGTAGTATAACCAAAGGGAGGGACGGGGGCACAGATACGCAGTATTTT. It yields the protein CASSITKGRDGGTDTQYF.